This T cell receptor beta chain was profiled in a study of PD-1 blockade in classical Hodgkin lymphoma. Repertoires were generated with immunoSEQ multiplex PCR, while TCRdb's copy carries only in-frame clones and drops some. The sample yields about 23,000 clones, approximately 88% seen once. The time point here: cycle 4 day 1 (C4D1), after around six weeks of nivolumab. Every one of the patients relapsed after autologous stem cell transplantation (brentuximab vedotin exposure was variable). The sample here was peripheral blood mononuclear cells (PBMCs), taken before the fourth cycle of nivolumab. This receptor was obtained from a human donor with classical Hodgkin lymphoma.

The DNA of the CDR3 is TGCGCCAGCAGCTTCCGACAGGGGCCGGGCGACGAGCAGTACTTC. Its protein is CASSFRQGPGDEQYF. The chain combines TRBV5-1 with TRBJ2-7, with 8 nucleotides matching TRBD1. Germline lookup yields CDR1 SGHRS and CDR2 YFSETQ. The CDR3 is 15 amino acids. J was trimmed by 5 bases and V by 2 bases; bases with no gene match: 9.